The 26 T cell receptor beta chains presented below share a single source sample, sequenced in a study of CD8 T cells in ankylosing spondylitis. TCRdb independently ran MiXCR on the 5' RACE reads; one entry per CDR3 protein. This table has hundreds of thousands of distinct CDR3 sequences, around 32% appearing once. The sequenced sample consisted of blood, either unsorted or a sorted T cell fraction (not recorded which). The receptors stem from a male donor with ankylosing spondylitis or in good health (not recorded which).

The chain is built from TRBV5-1 and TRBJ2-2; D may match TRBD1 or TRBD2 (5 bases each). V shed 4 bases and J shed 5 bases, with 12 bases lying between them. CDR1 is SGHRS and CDR2 is YFSETQ in the germline V gene. The CDR3 extends over 14 amino acids. This CDR3 reads CASSPTRGTGELFF. CDR3 sequence (DNA): TGCGCCAGCAGCCCAACTAGGGGAACCGGGGAGCTGTTTTTT. The whole variable domain, filled in from reference TRBV5-1 and TRBJ2-2, reads KAGVTQTPRYLIKTRGQQVTLSCSPISGHRSVSWYQQTPGQGLQFLFEYFSETQRNKGNFPGRFSGRQFSNSRSEMNVSTLELGDSALYLCASSPTRGTGELFFGEGSRLTVL.

The gene calls are TRBV29-1 and TRBJ1-6; 10 bases line up with TRBD1. Germline values: CDR1 SQVTM, CDR2 ANQGSEA. Germline trimming cut 7 bases from V and 7 bases from J; bases unmatched to any gene: 4. The CDR3 contains 13 residues. CDR3 bases: TGCAGCGCGGGACAGGGGAACAATTCACCCCTCCACTTT. It specifies CSAGQGNNSPLHF.

This clonotype showed up just a few times. This rearrangement joins TRBV15 to TRBJ2-7; perhaps TRBD1 as D (5 bases). This CDR3 is 14 amino acids long. From germline, CDR1 is LNHNV and CDR2 YYDKDF (reference sequence). The V gene lost 0 bases and the J gene lost 4 bases, with 10 bases spanning the gap. The chain's CDR3 is CATSREAGMYEQYF. The CDR3 region has the DNA TGTGCCACCAGCAGAGAGGCAGGGATGTACGAGCAGTACTTC.

The V call is TRBV5-5, the J call TRBJ2-1; TRBD1 aligns across 7 bases. After removal of 4 bases from V and 3 bases from J, the junction contained 7 bases not matched to a gene. Germline CDR1 is SGHKS and CDR2 is YYEKEE (reference sequence). The CDR3 has 15 amino acids. This CDR3 reads CASSLTGSDYNEQFF. CDR3 coding DNA: TGTGCCAGCAGCCTGACAGGGTCTGACTACAATGAGCAGTTCTTC.

This clonotype was observed a few times. This chain uses TRBV29-1 with TRBJ2-1; the match to TRBD2 covers 7 bases. Germline V gene lookup returns CDR1 SQVTM and CDR2 ANQGSEA. The length of the CDR3 is 16 residues. Trimming cost V 0 bases and J 1 base; bases outside gene matches: 6. CDR3 residues: CSVEDPGGGSYNEQFF. In DNA form, the CDR3 reads TGCAGCGTTGAAGATCCGGGCGGGGGATCCTACAATGAGCAGTTCTTC.

The genes are TRBV29-1 and TRBJ2-7; no definite D call. The V end was cut by 4 bases, the J end by 2 bases, with 9 bases between. Per germline, CDR1 SQVTM and CDR2 ANQGSEA. The CDR3 is 12 residues long. The CDR3 DNA is TGCAGCGTTGTCGGCCAGACCTACGAGCAGTACTTC. It translates to CSVVGQTYEQYF.

The chain joins TRBV18 to TRBJ2-2, with 8 bases fitting TRBD1. Germline trimming cut 1 base from V and 6 bases from J; bases unmatched to any gene: 7. CDR3 length: 16 residues. The germline gives CDR1 KGHSH, CDR2 LQKENI. The CDR3 DNA reads as TGTGCCAGCTCACCACTCAGGGGGCTCGGAGCCGGGGAGCTGTTTTTT. Translation: CASSPLRGLGAGELFF.

The rearrangement joins TRBV6-1 to TRBJ2-3; 8 nucleotides agree with TRBD2. Per germline, CDR1 MNHNS and CDR2 SASEGT. Trimming at V came to 7 bases and at J to 6 bases, leaving 12 bases not matched to a gene. The CDR3 sequence is 15 residues long. For the CDR3, the DNA is TGTGCCAGCACCGCGACTAGCGTCGGTTCGGATACGCAGTATTTT. This gives the protein CASTATSVGSDTQYF.

This clonotype has just a few counts. The chain uses TRBV15 and TRBJ2-7; 9 nucleotides match TRBD2. The germline V gene encodes CDR1 LNHNV and CDR2 YYDKDF (reference sequence). The CDR3 totals 17 residues. V lost 3 bases to trimming and J lost 5 bases; unmatched junction nucleotides: 14. This CDR3 reads CATSRTTSGGSKDEQYF. In DNA, the CDR3 is TGTGCCACCAGCAGGACTACAAGCGGGGGGTCCAAGGACGAGCAGTACTTC.

V is TRBV15 and J is TRBJ2-1; TRBD2 matches 16 bases. The germline V gene encodes CDR1 LNHNV and CDR2 YYDKDF (reference sequence). The CDR3 consists of 18 residues. Losses at the gene ends were 2 bases for V and 7 bases for J; bases not matched to a gene: 8. CDR3 protein: CATSRTTGLAGGLNEQFF. DNA for the CDR3: TGTGCCACCAGCAGAACGACGGGACTAGCGGGGGGGCTGAATGAGCAGTTCTTC.

The DNA for the CDR3 is TGTGCCAGCAGCTTAGTTAAGGGGGCATGGCTCACCTTC. Its protein product is CASSLVKGAWLTF. The chain combines TRBV11-3 with TRBJ1-2; 7 bases line up with TRBD1. CDR1 and CDR2 from the germline V gene are SGHNT and YENEEA. The CDR3 sequence is 13 residues long. Trimming removed 1 base from V and 13 bases from J; junction bases left unmatched: 9.

The J gene is TRBJ2-3, the V gene TRBV7-2; D is ambiguous. The CDR3 totals 14 residues. The V and J ends lost 7 bases and 0 bases respectively, with 11 bases between them. The V gene's germline CDR1 is SGHTA and CDR2 FQGNSA. The CDR3 nucleotides read TGTGCCAGCACACCGACCTCTAGCACAGATACGCAGTATTTT. Translated, it gives CASTPTSSTDTQYF.

This clonotype was detected ten times or more. This chain links TRBV18 with TRBJ2-3; D remains ambiguous. Germline values: CDR1 KGHSH, CDR2 LQKENI. V was clipped by 8 bases and J by 0 bases, with 9 bases between them. The CDR3 consists of 13 residues. The CDR3 loop is CASSPPSTDTQYF. The CDR3 DNA reads as TGTGCCAGCAGCCCCCCTAGCACAGATACGCAGTATTTT. The full variable domain, completed using reference TRBV18 and TRBJ2-3, is NAGVMQNPRHLVRRRGQEARLRCSPMKGHSHVYWYRQLPEEGLKFMVYLQKENIIDESGMPKERFSAEFPKEGPSILRIQQVVRGDSAAYFCASSPPSTDTQYFGPGTRLTVL.

V is TRBV2 and J is TRBJ1-6; a possible D gene is TRBD1 (5 bases). With 4 bases removed from V and 5 bases from J, the gap between germline ends came to 9 bases. The CDR3 has 14 residues. Germline CDR1 reads SNHLY; CDR2 reads FYNNEI. CDR3 in DNA: TGTGCCAGCAGTGCCGGACAACATAATTCACCCCTCCACTTT. This translates into CASSAGQHNSPLHF.

The chain has TRBV27 and TRBJ2-7; the D is unclear. Germline-derived CDR1 and CDR2 are MNHEY and SMNVEV (reference sequence). V shed 5 bases and J shed 2 bases, with 10 bases lying between them. This CDR3 has 13 amino acids. CDR3 DNA sequence: TGTGCCAGCAGTACCCTGGGTACCTACGAGCAGTACTTC. It encodes CASSTLGTYEQYF.

The table lists this clonotype with a few counts. This chain joins TRBV12-3 or TRBV12-4 and TRBJ2-1, with a possible D match to TRBD2 (5 bases). Trimming cost V 1 base and J 9 bases, with 13 bases left between them. CDR3 length equals 14 residues. The CDR3 region is CASSLGYGVTEQFF. The CDR3 region has the DNA TGTGCCAGCAGTTTAGGGTACGGGGTGACTGAGCAGTTCTTC.

This clonotype was recorded at least ten times. The J gene is TRBJ2-6, the V gene TRBV20-1; perhaps TRBD1 as D (6 bases). This CDR3 is built from 17 residues. From germline, CDR1 is DFQATT and CDR2 SNEGSKA (reference sequence). V lost 6 bases, J lost 0 bases, and 18 bases lay in between. CDR3 sequence (DNA): TGCAGTGCCGCTACCAGGGGCATGAGCTCTGGGGCCAACGTCCTGACTTTC. The encoded protein is CSAATRGMSSGANVLTF.

This clonotype turned up a few times. The V call is TRBV20-1, the J call TRBJ2-7, with D maybe TRBD2 (5 bases). Trimming took off 0 bases at V and 3 bases at J, with 15 bases between the two ends. CDR1 and CDR2 from the germline V gene are DFQATT and SNEGSKA (reference sequence). The CDR3 contains 15 residues. The CDR3 here is CSARDIGGPLYEQYF. The CDR3 nucleotides read TGCAGTGCTAGAGATATAGGCGGGCCCCTCTACGAGCAGTACTTC.

The genes are TRBV5-1 and TRBJ1-2; D call uncertain. The V gene lost 3 bases and the J gene lost 3 bases, with 12 bases spanning the gap. The CDR3 consists of 14 residues. Germline CDR1 and CDR2: SGHRS and YFSETQ. CDR3 in amino acids: CASSSEYGDYGYTF. CDR3 DNA sequence: TGCGCCAGCAGCTCTGAATACGGGGACTATGGCTACACCTTC.

This clonotype occurred many times. The rearrangement uses TRBV7-9 and TRBJ2-3; the D is unclear. The germline V gene has CDR1 SEHNR and CDR2 FQNEAQ (reference sequence). This CDR3 is built from 15 residues. The germline V and J ends were trimmed by 5 bases and 0 bases, with 12 bases remaining between them. In DNA form, the CDR3 reads TGTGCCAGCAGCGCCATATCTACTAGCACAGATACGCAGTATTTT. As protein: CASSAISTSTDTQYF.

The V gene is TRBV20-1, the J gene TRBJ2-5; D remains unclear. The germline V and J ends were trimmed by 7 bases and 0 bases, with 12 bases remaining between them. The CDR3 has 13 residues. Germline assignment: CDR1 DFQATT and CDR2 SNEGSKA (reference sequence). CDR3 bases: TGCAGTGTAGACGGGCTGAACCAAGAGACCCAGTACTTC. Its protein is CSVDGLNQETQYF.

The chain uses TRBV20-1 and TRBJ2-7; D is uncertain. CDR1 and CDR2 from the germline V gene are DFQATT and SNEGSKA (reference sequence). This CDR3 spans 14 amino acids. Between the trimmed V and J ends, which lost 5 bases and 4 bases, there was a span of 18 bases. The CDR3 loop is CSAVWSIPPYEQYF. CDR3 in DNA: TGCAGTGCTGTTTGGTCGATCCCACCTTACGAGCAGTACTTC.

J is TRBJ2-5 and V is TRBV27; D possibly uses TRBD1 or TRBD2 (5 bases each). Trimming took off 0 bases at V and 5 bases at J, with 13 bases between the two ends. In germline, CDR1 is MNHEY, CDR2 SMNVEV (reference sequence). The CDR3 loop spans 15 amino acids. The CDR3 region is CASSLSARGWETQYF. CDR3 DNA: TGTGCCAGCAGTTTATCGGCGAGGGGCTGGGAGACCCAGTACTTC.

The chain links TRBV29-1 to TRBJ1-1; D is uncertain. CDR3 length: 13 amino acids. V lost 7 bases and J lost 0, with 12 bases in between. Germline V gene data show CDR1 as SQVTM and CDR2 as ANQGSEA. The CDR3 nucleotides read TGCAGCGCATTAACAGCTTTGAACACTGAAGCTTTCTTT. The encoded protein is CSALTALNTEAFF.

The chain employs TRBV11-2 and TRBJ2-3; TRBD2 matches 7 bases. Per the germline V gene, CDR1 is SGHAT and CDR2 is FQNNGV. The CDR3 extends over 15 amino acids. V dropped 5 bases and J dropped 3; count of bases not matched to a gene: 8. As DNA, the CDR3 is TGTGCCAGCAGCGACCCGGGAGGTGGGACAGATACGCAGTATTTT. Translating it yields CASSDPGGGTDTQYF.

V is TRBV4-2 and J is TRBJ1-5; D remains unclear. Trimming pared 3 bases from V and 0 bases from J, leaving 0 bases between. Per germline, CDR1 LGHNA and CDR2 YNFKEQ. The CDR3 is 12 amino acids. The CDR3 bases are TGTGCCAGCAGCCATAGCAATCAGCCCCAGCATTTT. Encoded protein: CASSHSNQPQHF.